This TCR beta chain derives from a study of post-analysis software for immune sequencing data. Unique-molecular-identifier-tagged TCR beta cDNA libraries were used. MiXCR, applied by TCRdb to the PCR reads, yields one record per CDR3 protein. The sample has 700,000 to 900,000 distinct CDR3 sequences; roughly 50% are singletons. Study-wide results and limits: Patients used five TRBV segments, including TRBV5-6, TRBV5-1 and TRBV20-1, more often than controls.

This CDR3 comprises 17 residues. Germline V gene data show CDR1 as SGDLS and CDR2 as YYNGEE. V lost 0 bases, J lost 4 bases, and 8 bases stayed unmatched. Details on this clonotype: The antigen is not known.

This sequence originates from a girl between 5 and 17 years old with multiple sclerosis. The gene calls are TRBV9 and TRBJ2-1; 9 bases map to TRBD2. The sample consisted of blood. The CDR3: CASSVDPPSGVYNEQFF. The CDR3 DNA reads as TGTGCCAGCAGCGTAGACCCCCCTAGCGGGGTTTACAATGAGCAGTTCTTC. Drawing the rest from reference TRBV9 and TRBJ2-1, the complete variable domain is DSGVTQTPKHLITATGQRVTLRCSPRSGDLSVYWYQQSLDQGLQFLIQYYNGEERAKGNILERFSAQQFPDLHSELNLSSLELGDSALYFCASSVDPPSGVYNEQFFGPGTRLTVL.